This TCR beta chain was observed in a study of cytomegalovirus exposure and HLA in healthy donors (TCRdb year 2017). For the wider study: An earlier analysis of around 600 of the donors reported approximately 300 Gb of sequence data and some 120 million unique TCR beta sequences from about 179 million T cells. About 280 gigabases of sequencing data and tens of millions of unique TCR sequences were included in an early release covering about 700 HLA-typed donors. Of the roughly 400 genotyped donors, less than 85% were placed in the genetic ancestry cluster associated with self-reported Caucasian donors. The study was designed to test whether signatures of past pathogen exposure could be identified by cataloging public T cell receptors. Using immunosequencing, the study profiled T cell repertoires from 500 to 800 subjects and related those repertoires to cytomegalovirus serostatus. In addition to the first cohort of around 670 subjects, a separate validation cohort of 130 or so different subjects was used. To predict cytomegalovirus infection status, the study brought together high-throughput TCR immunosequencing, statistical association of individual TCRs with disease status, and machine learning. A later analysis re-examined previously published TCR beta repertoires from roughly 720 donors and added high-resolution HLA genotyping to investigate patterns of TCR occurrence. The later analysis used no new phenotypic data to find candidate immune exposures, relying instead on TCR beta sequences and their occurrence across donors. An earlier analysis of 450 to 750 of the donors used high-throughput TCR beta sequencing to judge whether each TCR beta V gene segment behaved as functional or pseudogenic. Donor age, sex, ethnicity and CMV serostatus were compiled together with the repertoire data. A later genetic analysis took genome-wide SNP genotypes for about 65% of the 666 donors and used that subset as a discovery cohort. All discovery cohort repertoires had been generated on a single sequencing platform. HLA typing covered class I and class II loci at four-digit resolution. The number of donors typed differed by locus, with roughly 620-630 for A, B, C, DRB1 and DQB1, approximately 500 for DQA1, nearly 610 for DPA1, and some 450 for DPB1. About five DR-DQ haplotypes were handled as single units for association and clustering because linkage in the cohort was strong. Among roughly 370 genotyped donors of the cohort, an average of about 240,000 unique TCR beta nucleotide sequences were sequenced per donor, 15% to 20% of them non-productive.

The cohort comprised several hundred healthy bone marrow donors. Cohort members were all nominally healthy when sampled, although unrecorded immune exposures were likely present. The donor was CMV seropositive and belonged to the group of about 290 seropositive cohort members. Every donor gave a peripheral blood sample, and the peripheral blood mononuclear cells from that sample were used for TCR beta sequencing. Genomic DNA extraction from the blood cell samples was performed with the Qiagen DNeasy Blood Extraction Kit. On this clone itself: Its cognate antigen has yet to be identified. Because the CDR3's place on the DNA is in doubt, the DNA is left out and the CDR3 is given as listed by TCRdb.

Library method: the immunoSEQ multiplex PCR assay. For the multiplex PCR, a mixture combining 60 forward primers for TCR Vbeta segments and 13 reverse primers for TCR Jbeta segments was used. The CDR3 region of rearranged TCR beta genes was amplified from genomic DNA by a multiplex PCR assay. The amplified TCR beta libraries were sequenced on the Illumina HiSeq System as 87-base-pair reads. For the original study's pipeline: Across the 500 to 850 repertoires, a later analysis counted roughly 77 million unique TCR beta chains, roughly 11 million of which were shared by at least two donors. A nearest-neighbor algorithm error-corrected the raw reads and collapsed the reads into unique sequences, merging closely related sequences to remove PCR and sequencing errors. To assign V, D and J gene segments, CDR3 sequences were aligned to IMGT reference sequences. Each retained sequence needed at least a six-nucleotide match to both a V gene segment and a J gene segment. Rearrangements were classified as productive when the CDR3 lacked stop codons and remained in frame with V and J, and all other rearrangements were classified as non-productive. CDR3 was defined by IMGT convention, running from the second conserved V-encoded cysteine to the conserved J-encoded phenylalanine. In an earlier analysis of around 600 of the donors, sequences lacking an unambiguous match to a single V gene segment were excluded. An earlier analysis of 450 to 650 of the donors called V segments functional above 56.7% productive rearrangements and segregating when the between-donor standard deviation exceeded 5%. A statistical classification framework was built to diagnose cytomegalovirus status from the catalog of TCR beta chain sequences. In a later analysis, V and J genes were assigned by comparing TCR nucleotide sequences against IMGT/GENE-DB human TR gene sequences. Using the TCRdist pipeline, a later analysis assigned CDR3 sequences along with most-parsimonious VDJ recombination scenarios. A later analysis defined each TCR beta chain by its CDR3 amino acid sequence plus V-gene family, and excluded reads lacking a unique V-gene family. As a way to deal with suspected cross-contamination and a sequencing artifact, a later analysis dropped hundreds of nucleotide sequences that were highly shared and had low generation probability. A later analysis calculated a clonal expansion index for each public chain from normalized within-repertoire ranks of inferred template counts. In a later analysis, generation probabilities were computed using a VDJ recombination model fitted to out-of-frame rearrangements, and the results were checked against IGoR. In a later analysis, TCR-TCR, TCR-HLA and TCR-CMV co-occurrence was scored with hypergeometric tests, and a repertoire-size bias correction was applied to TCR pairs. A later analysis estimated false discovery rates by permuting HLA or CMV assignments 20 times. A later analysis grouped co-occurring TCRs with DBSCAN, adding TCRdist sequence similarity when clustering within HLA-allele-positive subsets. Co-occurrence clustering excluded repertoires with fewer than 30,000 or more than 120,000 public chains, plus five with anomalous nucleotide sharing. Entries here come from immuneACCESS through TCRdb and include only in-frame sequences with V and J called. Some clones fail to appear in such tables; in the studies checked, an unresolved V gene covers under half of the shortfall, and the cause of the remainder is unknown. That table furnishes V, J and clone size, whereas the DNA furnished D and trimming. This sample is represented by roughly 100,000 clones; more than 75% of them were singletons. 10% of the sample is taken by the ten largest.

Findings and caveats that apply to the study as a whole: For the cohort, immune exposure information was limited to CMV serostatus. Specific HLA alleles were associated with 15,000 to 20,000 TCR beta sequences at a false discovery rate of 0.05 in a later analysis. Most CMV-associated TCR beta chains appeared to be HLA-restricted in a later analysis, and the HLA associations seemed to be driven largely by CMV exposure. In an earlier analysis of a few hundred of the donors, most TCR beta V segments were observed in productive rearrangements about 87% or about 30% of the time, broadly matching IMGT annotations. Because counts were too low, some 16 rarely observed V segments, including chromosome 9 orphons, were excluded from the earlier analysis of 587 of the donors. This cohort had only TCR beta chains sequenced, and the lack of alpha or paired-chain data limited which features could be detected. The study gave a list of under 200 TCR beta chains associated with cytomegalovirus. Most TCR sequences were observed very rarely across donors, whereas some public TCRs were present in many individuals. In a later analysis, HLA-associated TCR beta chains were found to be more clonally expanded and to have lower generation probabilities than equally common non-associated chains. Presence/absence analyses assumed roughly uniform sequencing depth across donors, an assumption that may not hold. Linkage disequilibrium might explain the correlated functional status among segregating V segments, but an unknown experimental factor could not be ruled out. A further reported finding was that TCR beta sequences accurately predicted the HLA-A and HLA-B alleles for most subjects in the first cohort. Because HLA typing was missing for some donors at each locus, association tests included only the typed subset. Cytomegalovirus status was reported to be diagnosed by the classifier with high specificity and sensitivity in both the original and validation cohorts. According to a later analysis, parvovirus B19, influenza, CMV and Epstein-Barr virus appeared linked to several top co-occurrence clusters. In a later analysis, TCR association rates were found to vary across HLA loci, with the most associated TCRs seen for DRB1 alleles and the fewest for HLA-C alleles. A group of highly shared sequence variants was considered likely to be a technical artifact of the sequencing pipeline. The authors suggested that the approach could potentially be generalized to other disease states and immunological phenotypes. Three of the identified cytomegalovirus-associated TCR beta chains were confirmed in vitro to be specific for cytomegalovirus antigens. In a later genetic analysis, fewer N-insertions in productive TCRs were reported among donors in an Asian-associated ancestry cluster than the roughly 700-donor mean. An association between a missense DCLRE1C variant and V-gene and J-gene trimming of TCR beta chains was found in a later genetic analysis and replicated in an independent cohort. Strong co-occurrence of HLA alleles, especially DR and DQ, made assigning TCR associations to individual alleles difficult.

The sample taken for sequencing was PBMCs. This receptor was obtained from a woman between 18 and 30 years old in good health and CMV-seropositive.

This receptor has the CDR3 CASILDREGVAFF. The sequence is built from TRBV6-1 and TRBJ1-1; the D segment call TRBD1 is taken from the table without a DNA check. CDR1 and CDR2, looked up from the germline V gene, are MNHNS and SASEGT. Spanning cysteine to phenylalanine, the CDR3 consists of 13 amino acids.